These T cell receptor beta chains were read from a single sample in a study of cytomegalovirus exposure and HLA in healthy donors. Some clones are missing from TCRdb's copy, which holds only in-frame ones; the method was immunoSEQ multiplex PCR. The sample includes just over 150,000 clones, 70% to 90% of them seen just once. The sample was PBMCs. The receptors stem from a woman in her late teens or twenties in good health and CMV-seronegative. Each CDR3 is given with its conserved first and last residue. The D gene is left open where the match is weak. Some rows have no size entry. The others give once, few or many, or a class for an expanded clone.

cdr3_aa cdr3_nt d_call j_call clone_size v_call cdr3_length
CASSSGTSAQKLETQYF TGTGCCAGCAGCTCCGGGACTAGCGCCCAAAAGTTGGAGACCCAGTACTTC TRBD2 TRBJ2-5 . TRBV7-9 17
CATGTGGARQKETQYF TGTGCCACCGGGACAGGGGGCGCAAGGCAAAAAGAGACCCAGTACTTC TRBD1 TRBJ2-5 . TRBV10-3 16
CASSLAGSSYNEQFF TGTGCCAGCAGCCTAGCGGGGAGCTCCTACAATGAGCAGTTCTTC TRBD2 TRBJ2-1 once TRBV7-2 15
CASSPDSDNEQFF TGTGCCAGCAGCCCGGACAGCGACAATGAGCAGTTCTTC . TRBJ2-1 . TRBV11-3 13
CASSRAGTSGYEQYF TGTGCCAGCAGCCGAGCCGGGACTAGTGGTTACGAGCAGTACTTC TRBD2 TRBJ2-7 . TRBV6-5 15
CASSLGLESFSYNEQFF TGTGCCAGCAGCTTGGGACTAGAGTCTTTCTCCTACAATGAGCAGTTCTTC . TRBJ2-1 once TRBV5-8 17
CAWIGQGAYEQYF TGTGCCTGGATCGGACAGGGGGCCTACGAGCAGTACTTC TRBD1 TRBJ2-7 . TRBV30 13
CASSEYGGSTGELFF TGTGCCAGCAGTGAATATGGGGGGTCCACCGGGGAGCTGTTTTTT . TRBJ2-2 . TRBV25-1 15
CASSFRRAYEQYF TGTGCCAGCAGCTTTAGGAGGGCCTACGAGCAGTACTTC . TRBJ2-7 . TRBV5-6 13
CASSYASPGGNTIYF TGTGCCAGCAGCTACGCTTCCCCAGGGGGAAACACCATATATTTT . TRBJ1-3 few TRBV6-5 15
CASSSGSSYEQYF TGTGCCAGCAGTTCCGGGAGCTCCTACGAGCAGTACTTC . TRBJ2-7 . TRBV28 13
CSVAGLGPLEQYF TGCAGCGTTGCCGGACTAGGCCCCCTCGAGCAGTACTTC TRBD2 TRBJ2-7 . TRBV29-1 13
CASSLAQGYSDYGYTF TGTGCCAGCAGCTTGGCGCAGGGATATAGTGACTATGGCTACACCTTC . TRBJ1-2 . TRBV5-4 16
CASSLRTAGGKLFF TGTGCCAGCAGTTTAAGGACTGCAGGGGGAAAACTGTTTTTT TRBD1 TRBJ1-4 . TRBV27 14
CASTDLAGLSGANVLTF TGTGCCAGCACTGACCTAGCGGGTCTCTCTGGGGCCAACGTCCTGACTTTC TRBD2 TRBJ2-6 . TRBV28 17
CASGLPQWGGSEKLFF TGTGCTAGTGGTTTGCCCCAGTGGGGAGGAAGTGAAAAACTGTTTTTT . TRBJ1-4 . TRBV12-5 16
CASSLGTSGPYEQYF TGCGCCAGCAGCCTCGGGACTAGCGGACCCTACGAGCAGTACTTC TRBD2 TRBJ2-7 . TRBV5-1 15
CASSLVAGPYNEQFF TGCGCCAGCAGCTTGGTAGCGGGCCCCTACAATGAGCAGTTCTTC TRBD2 TRBJ2-1 . TRBV5-1 15
CASRWVLRGGDYEQYF TGTGCCAGTAGATGGGTTTTAAGAGGGGGAGACTACGAGCAGTACTTC . TRBJ2-7 once TRBV19 16
CASSEASGSPDEQYF TGTGCCAGCAGTGAAGCGTCAGGCTCCCCAGACGAGCAGTACTTC . TRBJ2-7 few TRBV6-1 15
CASSLVLSDEQFF TGCGCCAGCAGCTTGGTACTATCCGATGAGCAGTTCTTC . TRBJ2-1 once TRBV5-1 13
CASSFGQGTGNTIYF TGTGCCAGCAGCTTTGGACAGGGAACTGGAAACACCATATATTTT TRBD1 TRBJ1-3 once TRBV9 15
CASSARDRYQGEFGELFF TGTGCCAGCAGCGCCAGGGACAGGTACCAAGGAGAGTTTGGGGAGCTGTTTTTT TRBD1 TRBJ2-2 once TRBV7-8 18
CASRPSGQFNTEAFF TGTGCCAGCAGGCCATCCGGACAGTTTAACACTGAAGCTTTCTTT . TRBJ1-1 . TRBV27 15
CAISESFRAGGLQETQYF TGTGCCATCAGTGAGTCGTTTCGAGCGGGGGGTCTGCAAGAGACCCAGTACTTC TRBD2 TRBJ2-5 . TRBV10-3 18
CASLSIGQGGKTQYF TGTGCCAGCCTGTCGATAGGACAGGGAGGAAAGACCCAGTACTTC TRBD1 TRBJ2-5 . TRBV2 15
CASSQGLGWFF TGTGCCAGCAGTCAGGGACTAGGATGGTTCTTC TRBD2 TRBJ2-1 few TRBV27 11
CASLSPRDSTSYGYTF TGTGCCAGTTTAAGCCCTAGGGACAGTACCTCCTATGGCTACACCTTC TRBD1 TRBJ1-2 . TRBV19 16
CASAGQGEGGNTIYF TGTGCCAGCGCCGGACAGGGAGAAGGTGGAAACACCATATATTTT TRBD1 TRBJ1-3 . TRBV5-5 15
CASSHPGQGIGELFF TGTGCCAGCAGCCACCCGGGACAGGGGATCGGGGAGCTGTTTTTT TRBD1 TRBJ2-2 . TRBV7-9 15
CASSLGRVNEQYF TGTGCCAGCAGCTTAGGCAGGGTTAACGAGCAGTACTTC . TRBJ2-7 . TRBV11-2 13
CASSSPRLAGVEEQYF TGTGCCAGCAGTAGCCCCCGACTAGCGGGGGTCGAAGAGCAGTACTTC TRBD2 TRBJ2-7 . TRBV13 16
CASSYGTGGNQPQHF TGTGCCAGCTCGTACGGGACAGGGGGCAATCAGCCCCAGCATTTT TRBD1 TRBJ1-5 . TRBV18 15
CASSFSNTELVQYF TGTGCCAGCAGCTTCTCCAATACCGAGCTAGTTCAGTACTTC . TRBJ2-4 . TRBV7-2 14
CASSPQGVFSGELFF TGTGCCAGCAGTCCCCAGGGGGTGTTCTCCGGGGAGCTGTTTTTT TRBD1 TRBJ2-2 . TRBV27 15
CASRSGQLYGYTF TGTGCCAGCAGGTCGGGACAGCTCTATGGCTACACCTTC TRBD1 TRBJ1-2 . TRBV6-6 13
CASSQDGGGTYNEQFF TGTGCCAGCAGCCAAGACGGCGGGGGGACCTACAATGAGCAGTTCTTC TRBD2 TRBJ2-1 . TRBV4-2 16
CASSYSRGGRHTQYF TGTGCCAGCAGTTACTCGCGGGGGGGCCGCCATACGCAGTATTTT TRBD2 TRBJ2-3 once TRBV6-6 15
CASSESDSNQPQHF TGTGCCAGCAGTGAATCAGATAGCAATCAGCCCCAGCATTTT . TRBJ1-5 . TRBV25-1 14
CASTERWSGELFF TGTGCCAGCACTGAGCGATGGAGCGGGGAGCTGTTTTTT . TRBJ2-2 . TRBV6-1 13
CASSPGMGQPQHF TGTGCCAGTAGTCCAGGAATGGGTCAGCCCCAGCATTTT . TRBJ1-5 . TRBV19 13
CASSYSRSAAEQFF TGTGCCAGCAGTTACTCGAGATCAGCGGCTGAGCAGTTCTTC . TRBJ2-1 . TRBV6-5 14
CASSLVGGQADEQFF TGCGCCAGCAGCTTGGTAGGGGGCCAAGCGGACGAGCAGTTCTTC TRBD1 TRBJ2-1 . TRBV5-1 15
CASSIEGGFGGGYTF TGTGCCAGTAGTATAGAAGGAGGGTTTGGAGGCGGCTACACCTTC . TRBJ1-2 . TRBV19 15
CASSIALSTGELFF TGTGCCAGTAGTATAGCCCTGTCGACCGGGGAGCTGTTTTTT . TRBJ2-2 . TRBV19 14
CASSLYGRGTDTQYF TGTGCCAGCAGTTTGTACGGGAGAGGAACAGATACGCAGTATTTT . TRBJ2-3 once TRBV28 15
CASSGPGGSKQPLHF TGTGCCAGCAGTGGCCCAGGGGGCTCCAAACAACCCCTCCACTTT TRBD1 TRBJ1-6 . TRBV2 15
CASSPDRDFRGQYF TGTGCCAGCAGTCCGGACAGGGATTTCCGTGGGCAGTACTTC TRBD1 TRBJ2-7 . TRBV2 14
CASSLMMGPTYEQYF TGTGCCAGCAGTCTTATGATGGGGCCGACTTACGAGCAGTACTTC . TRBJ2-7 once TRBV28 15
CASSLGRVDSPLHF TGTGCCAGCAGCTTGGGCAGGGTTGACTCACCCCTCCACTTT . TRBJ1-6 . TRBV5-4 14
CASSGAGGVTDTQYF TGTGCCAGCAGCGGAGCGGGCGGAGTTACAGATACGCAGTATTTT . TRBJ2-3 once TRBV5-4 15
CASTSRRGVRNTEAFF TGTGCCAGCACCTCCCGCCGGGGGGTTAGGAACACTGAAGCTTTCTTT . TRBJ1-1 . TRBV7-8 16
CASSWTSGPSGGELFF TGTGCCAGCAGCTGGACTAGCGGACCTTCCGGCGGGGAGCTGTTTTTT TRBD2 TRBJ2-2 . TRBV11-2 16
CASSPLGPADYNEQFF TGTGCCAGCAGCCCCTTGGGGCCCGCTGACTACAATGAGCAGTTCTTC . TRBJ2-1 . TRBV27 16
CASSPSTANQPQHF TGTGCCAGCTCACCGTCGACAGCGAATCAGCCCCAGCATTTT . TRBJ1-5 . TRBV18 14